This T cell receptor beta chain was found in a study of identical twins (dated by TCRdb to about 2016). Looking at the study overall: The study deep-sequenced TCR alpha and beta repertoires from monozygotic twins, unrelated adults of various ages and cord blood to test whether fetal clonotypes persist. To rule out contamination, replicate twin experiments were performed at different times with different library preparation protocols. The investigation overall reported the following: Compared with coincidental sharing between unrelated individuals, out-of-frame TCR alpha sequences shared between twins had an excess of sequences with low generation probability. Because the same donors could not be followed over many years, the conclusions depended on cross-sectional statistical analysis. In beta out-of-frame sequences, excess twin sharing was weaker, because having fewer shared sequences lowered the signal-to-noise ratio. In monozygotic twins, out-of-frame TCR alpha sharing was systematically underestimated by recombination models, although the models agreed with sharing between unrelated individuals. Invariant T cells such as MAIT and iNKT could partly confound zero-insertion analyses, though diverse VJ usage argued against this for most clonotypes. Abundant cord blood beta clonotypes had fewer insertions, young adult naive repertoires showed a similar but weaker trend, and memory repertoires showed no such trend.

Notes on this clonotype: Its antigen has not been determined. A read error may produce the germline difference seen at one junction end.

Every donor in the study was a healthy Caucasian. The library was prepared using 5' RACE. This sample was sequenced with an Illumina HiSeq 2000. A universal primer binding site was added through template switching, and the final cDNA carried a unique molecular identifier so that TCR cDNA molecules could be counted accurately. Specific primers in the conserved constant-segment region were used to synthesize first-strand cDNA for TCR alpha and beta chains. To control for contamination, every cDNA library carried two barcodes: a SMART-Mk sample barcode plus Illumina barcodes. Two successive PCR steps introduced TruSeq adapter sequences along with Illumina sample barcodes. Sequencing of the TCR alpha and beta cDNA libraries was done on the Illumina HiSeq platform using custom primers. For the original study's pipeline: Unique molecular identifiers were extracted from raw reads with MiGEC, and CDR3 positions were determined with MiXCR. For each individual, recombination models were inferred using an EM algorithm with the repgenHMM and IGoR tools. The tcR package in R was used for shared clonotype analysis, with sharing normalized by the product of cloneset sizes. To study raw recombination free of thymic and clonal selection effects, out-of-frame nonproductive sequences were analyzed. In-frame beta chains were kept once TCRdb had trimmed the public reads at Q25 with fastp and called clones with MiXCR. Identical CDR3 proteins give one entry, which carries the most common genes and DNA. These V and J calls derive from TCRdb rather than the authors' analysis. The sample profile shows 1.5 million or so distinct CDR3 sequences; about 32% of them were found once. The ten biggest clones cover about 0.27% of the sample.

Reading from cysteine to phenylalanine, the CDR3 counts 15 amino acids. Solely the CDR3 DNA is kept, with 45 bases framed from the first base. CDR1 and CDR2 are drawn from the germline V gene: SGDLS, YYNGEE. Source material: cord blood. The chain employs TRBV9 and TRBJ2-3; the D gene cannot be named for sure. The sequence was collected from a newborn girl in good health. The CDR3 is CAGSVGSSNLDTQYF. The DNA sequence reads TGTGCCGGCAGCGTAGGTAGCTCAAATTTGGATACGCAGTATTTT.